A single sample is the source of the 8 T cell receptor beta chains below, sequenced in a study of shared clonotypes between healthy human individuals. Profiling relied on immunoSEQ multiplex PCR, and the TCRdb table lists in-frame clones only, not all of them. The sample lists 1.6 million or so clones, about 98.5% occurring once. Sequenced: naive CD4+ T cells sorted from blood. Subset indicated: CD45RA+ positively selected. Receptors were obtained from a man aged 25-45 years in good health.

The rearrangement joins TRBV10-2 to TRBJ2-2; D is uncertain. V was clipped by 2 bases and J by 0 bases, with 7 bases between them. CDR3 length: 15 residues. CDR1 and CDR2 (germline): WSHSY, SAAADI. CDR3 sequence (DNA): TGCGCCAGCAGTGAGGTACAGCCGAACACCGGGGAGCTGTTTTTT. Its translation is CASSEVQPNTGELFF.

This clone was recorded once. The chain joins TRBV9 to TRBJ2-1; maybe TRBD2 (6 bases). V was shortened by 0 bases and J by 6 bases, with 13 bases between the two germline ends. The length of the CDR3 is 15 residues. The germline V gene has CDR1 SGDLS and CDR2 YYNGEE. CDR3 sequence: CASSVGHHGGNEQFF. The CDR3 nucleotides are TGTGCCAGCAGCGTAGGACACCACGGGGGCAATGAGCAGTTCTTC.

The chain joins TRBV6-5 to TRBJ1-1; D is undetermined. CDR1 is MNHEY, CDR2 SVGAGI, per germline. This CDR3 is 15 amino acids long. V lost 2 bases and J lost 1, with 11 bases in between. The CDR3 nucleotides read TGTGCCAGCAGTTACAGTCGGGCACCGAACACTGAAGCTTTCTTT. This translates into CASSYSRAPNTEAFF.

The rearrangement links TRBV5-6 to TRBJ1-5, with D perhaps TRBD1 (6 bases). V shed 3 bases and J shed 5 bases, with 15 bases lying between them. The CDR3 length is 15 residues. Germline V gene sequence: CDR1 SGHDT, CDR2 YYEEEE. CDR3 amino acids: CASSSLRQDYQPQHF. CDR3 coding DNA: TGTGCCAGCAGCTCATTACGACAGGACTATCAGCCCCAGCATTTT.

The V gene is TRBV28, the J gene TRBJ1-2; weak D call: TRBD1 (5 bases). V gave up 0 bases and J gave up 8 bases, with 7 bases separating them. Germline loops: CDR1 MDHEN, CDR2 SYDVKM. The CDR3 is 12 residues long. The CDR3 spells CASSLWGQGYTF. CDR3 coding DNA: TGTGCCAGCAGTTTATGGGGGCAAGGCTACACCTTC.

Of note for this clone: The junction and the germline gene differ at one end; a read error may be behind it. CDR3: CASSLIPVTGISLPTQYF. The CDR3 DNA sequence: TGTGCTAGCAGCTTAATCCCAGTCACAGGAATATCTCTACCTACGCAGTATTTT. The J gene is TRBJ2-3, the V gene TRBV7-7; TRBD1 might be the D (5 bases). The CDR3 spans 18 residues. Per the germline V gene, CDR1 is SSHAT and CDR2 is FNYEAQ (reference sequence). Supplemented by reference TRBV7-7 and TRBJ2-3, the full variable domain reads GAGVSQSPRYKVTKRGQDVTLRCDPISSHATLYWYQQALGQGPEFLTYFNYEAQPDKSGLPSDRFSAERPEGSISTLTIQRTEQRDSAMYRCASSLIPVTGISLPTQYFGPGTRLTVL.

The chain employs TRBV2 and TRBJ2-5; possible D gene TRBD2, 6 bases. The germline gives CDR1 SNHLY, CDR2 FYNNEI. The CDR3 is 14 amino acids. With 6 bases removed from V and 3 bases from J, the gap between germline ends came to 14 bases. In DNA form, the CDR3 reads TGTGCCAGCAGCCCCGGAGGCGGGGAAGAGACCCAGTACTTC. Protein product: CASSPGGGEETQYF.

This sequence joins TRBV9 and TRBJ2-3, with D uncertain. Trimming took off 4 bases at V and 2 bases at J, with 14 bases between the two ends. Germline CDR1 is SGDLS and CDR2 is YYNGEE. The CDR3 spans 15 residues. CDR3 residues: CASSWQASYTDTQYF. Written as DNA, the CDR3 is TGTGCCAGCAGCTGGCAGGCGTCCTACACAGATACGCAGTATTTT.